Listed below are T cell receptor beta chains from one sample, sequenced in a study of blood T cells in healthy people across ages. TCRdb independently ran MiXCR on the 5' RACE reads; one entry per CDR3 protein. The sample lists 660,000 or so distinct CDR3 sequences; approximately 50% were seen once. Source material: blood. Receptors were obtained from a man between 60 and 75 years old in good health. CDR3s include the opening cysteine and the closing phenylalanine or tryptophan. D genes are given only for firm matches. Only part of the rows carry a size: once, few, many, or a class if the clone is expanded.

abundance	d_gene	v_gene	j_gene	CDR3aa	CDR3nt
few	NA	TRBV20-1	TRBJ2-3	CSALVADTQYF	TGCAGTGCTCTAGTGGCAGATACGCAGTATTTT
NA	TRBD1	TRBV29-1	TRBJ2-5	CSVDRARETQYF	TGCAGCGTGGACAGGGCAAGGGAGACCCAGTACTTC
NA	NA	TRBV5-1	TRBJ2-1	CASSLGGLQETQFF	TGCGCCAGCAGCTTGGGTGGACTGCAAGAGACCCAGTTCTTC
NA	TRBD1	TRBV10-3	TRBJ1-6	CATSERQGDSPLHF	TGTGCCACATCGGAAAGACAGGGTGATTCACCCCTCCACTTT
NA	TRBD1	TRBV6-5	TRBJ1-2	CASSYSRTGYGYTF	TGTGCCAGCAGTTACTCGAGGACAGGGTATGGCTACACCTTC
NA	NA	TRBV6-1	TRBJ1-6	CASSEERGYSPLHF	TGTGCCAGCAGTGAGGAGAGGGGCTATTCACCCCTCCACTTT
few	NA	TRBV7-2	TRBJ2-5	CASSLVGYRETQYF	TGTGCCAGCAGCTTAGTTGGTTATCGGGAGACCCAGTACTTC
NA	NA	TRBV15	TRBJ2-3	CATSRGRSDTQYF	TGTGCCACCAGCAGAGGACGGTCAGATACGCAGTATTTT
few	TRBD2	TRBV28	TRBJ2-5	CASTTSAQETQYF	TGTGCCAGCACAACTAGCGCCCAAGAGACCCAGTACTTC
NA	NA	TRBV7-2	TRBJ2-1	CASSFQMGDNEQFF	TGTGCCAGCAGCTTCCAAATGGGGGACAATGAGCAGTTCTTC
once	NA	TRBV9	TRBJ1-6	CASSVGVGTTNSPLHF	TGTGCCAGCAGCGTAGGGGTTGGCACAACGAACTCACCCCTCCACTTT
NA	NA	TRBV3-1	TRBJ1-1	CASSQQDRGTEAFF	TGTGCCAGCAGCCAGCAGGACAGAGGCACTGAAGCTTTCTTT
few	NA	TRBV5-1	TRBJ2-3	CASSLDSTSTDTQYF	TGCGCCAGCAGCTTGGACTCGACTAGCACAGATACGCAGTATTTT
NA	TRBD2	TRBV7-2	TRBJ2-1	CASSFGREMYNEQFF	TGTGCCAGCAGCTTTGGGCGGGAGATGTACAATGAGCAGTTCTTC
few	NA	TRBV15	TRBJ2-1	CATSLDLYNEQFF	TGTGCCACCAGCCTAGACCTTTACAATGAGCAGTTCTTC
NA	TRBD2	TRBV12-3/TRBV12-4	TRBJ2-3	CASSPLAGAVTDTQYF	TGTGCCAGCAGTCCGTTAGCGGGGGCCGTCACAGATACGCAGTATTTT
NA	TRBD1	TRBV6-1	TRBJ2-7	CASSEQGVPAYEQYF	TGTGCCAGCAGTGAGCAGGGGGTCCCTGCCTACGAGCAGTACTTC
NA	TRBD2	TRBV9	TRBJ2-3	CASSVIAGYSTDTQYF	TGTGCCAGCAGCGTCATAGCGGGCTACAGCACAGATACGCAGTATTTT
NA	NA	TRBV5-1	TRBJ2-5	CASSTRTGRDEQYF	TGCGCCAGCAGCACCAGGACAGGGAGGGATGAGCAGTACTTC
NA	TRBD1	TRBV7-9	TRBJ2-1	CASSIDRGLALNEQFF	TGTGCCAGCAGCATTGACAGGGGGCTGGCTTTGAATGAGCAGTTCTTC
NA	TRBD2	TRBV3-1	TRBJ2-1	CASSQAGQWTSGGVYNEQFF	TGTGCCAGCAGCCAGGCCGGACAGTGGACTAGCGGGGGTGTTTACAATGAGCAGTTCTTC
NA	NA	TRBV20-1	TRBJ2-5	CSATGPETQYF	TGCAGTGCTACCGGTCCGGAGACCCAGTACTTC
NA	TRBD1	TRBV6-1	TRBJ2-7	CASSEPGQAPYEQYF	TGTGCCAGCAGTGAACCGGGACAGGCTCCCTACGAGCAGTACTTC
many	NA	TRBV7-2	TRBJ2-1	CASSSRLGQNNEQFF	TGTGCCAGCAGCTCGCGCCTCGGACAGAACAATGAGCAGTTCTTC
few	NA	TRBV29-1	TRBJ2-7	CSVVQSYEQYF	TGCAGCGTTGTACAGAGCTACGAGCAGTACTTC
NA	NA	TRBV24-1	TRBJ2-3	CATSDSPRDKRTDTQYF	TGTGCCACCAGTGATTCTCCCAGGGACAAACGCACAGATACGCAGTATTTT
NA	TRBD2	TRBV6-2/TRBV6-3	TRBJ2-2	CASSRTTSALTGELFF	TGTGCCAGCAGCCGAACGACTAGCGCGCTCACCGGGGAGCTGTTTTTT
NA	TRBD1	TRBV10-1	TRBJ2-1	CASSESTGINYNEQFF	TGCGCCAGCAGTGAGTCGACAGGGATTAACTACAATGAGCAGTTCTTC
NA	TRBD2	TRBV10-2	TRBJ2-3	CASSASGVTDTQYF	TGCGCCAGCAGCGCTAGCGGGGTCACAGATACGCAGTATTTT
NA	TRBD2	TRBV2	TRBJ2-3	CASSGGAGGGDTQYF	TGTGCCAGCAGTGGGGGAGCGGGGGGTGGAGATACGCAGTATTTT